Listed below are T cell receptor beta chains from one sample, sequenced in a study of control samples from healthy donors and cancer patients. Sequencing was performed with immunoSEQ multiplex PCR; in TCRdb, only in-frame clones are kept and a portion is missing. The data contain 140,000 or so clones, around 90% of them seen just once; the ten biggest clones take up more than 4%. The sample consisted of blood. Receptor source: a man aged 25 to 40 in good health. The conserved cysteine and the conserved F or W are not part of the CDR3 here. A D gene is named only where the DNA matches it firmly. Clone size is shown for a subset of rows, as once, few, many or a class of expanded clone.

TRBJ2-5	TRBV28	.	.	ASQPGGGQGTQY
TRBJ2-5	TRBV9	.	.	ASSRGDSQETQY
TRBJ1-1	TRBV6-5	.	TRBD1	ASTATGPYEAF
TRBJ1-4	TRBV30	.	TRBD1	AWSPRGPTNEKLF
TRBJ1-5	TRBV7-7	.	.	ASSLAWNQPQH
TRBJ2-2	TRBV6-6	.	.	ASSAGTNTGELF
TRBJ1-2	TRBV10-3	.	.	ATGDSRGHNYGYT
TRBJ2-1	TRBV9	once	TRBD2	ASSAGGGGYNEQF
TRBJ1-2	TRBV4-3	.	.	ASSQDRGGGYT
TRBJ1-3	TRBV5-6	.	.	ASSWEAGSYRSGNTIY
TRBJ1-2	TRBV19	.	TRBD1	ASSPDGAGGYGYT
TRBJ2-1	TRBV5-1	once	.	ASSLPLELSYNEQF
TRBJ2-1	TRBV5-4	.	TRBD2	ASSFGLAGGNEQF
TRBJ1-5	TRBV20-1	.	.	SASVGATVNQPQH
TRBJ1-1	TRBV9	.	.	ASSHGPNTEAF
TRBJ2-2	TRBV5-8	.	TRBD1	ASSRRDSTGELF
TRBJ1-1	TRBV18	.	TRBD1	ASSPRQGAHTEAF
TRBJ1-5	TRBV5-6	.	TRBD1	ASSETGSNQPQH
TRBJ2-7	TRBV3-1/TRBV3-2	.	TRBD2	ASSYGLAGNHEQY
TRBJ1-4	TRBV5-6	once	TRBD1	ASSPQTGGVEKLF
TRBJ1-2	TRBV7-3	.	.	ASSLGKNYGYT
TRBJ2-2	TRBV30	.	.	AWSVQAGGELF
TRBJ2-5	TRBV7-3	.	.	ASSLTAGGVMGQETQY
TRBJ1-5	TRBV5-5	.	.	ASSLGRRNQPQH
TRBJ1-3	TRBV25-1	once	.	ASSGSGTYSGNTIY
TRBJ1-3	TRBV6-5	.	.	ASRKDTGGNTIY
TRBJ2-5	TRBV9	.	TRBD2	ASSVGSGGLETQY
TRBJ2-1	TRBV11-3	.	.	ASSLQGGFSYNEQF
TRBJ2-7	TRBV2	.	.	ASTTDLYYEQY
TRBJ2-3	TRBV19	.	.	ASSVDHNQPSTDTQY
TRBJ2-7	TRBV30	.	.	AGNPGPIPYEQY
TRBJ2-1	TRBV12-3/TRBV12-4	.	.	ASSFSGRSEQF
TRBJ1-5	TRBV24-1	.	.	ATSDPDSGQNQPQH
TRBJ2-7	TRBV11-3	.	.	ASSSTWAEQY
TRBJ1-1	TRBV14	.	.	ASSPLLGVGAF
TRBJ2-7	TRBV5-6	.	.	ASSLRGTSGEQY
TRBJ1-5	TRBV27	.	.	ASRSLGSDQPQH
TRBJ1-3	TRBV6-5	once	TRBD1	ASSWDRDGFGNTIY
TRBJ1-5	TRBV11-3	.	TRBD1	ASSSTGMDQPQH
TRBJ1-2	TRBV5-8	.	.	ASSLDGSGRSGYT
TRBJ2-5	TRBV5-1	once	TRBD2	ASSVTSGGYEETQY
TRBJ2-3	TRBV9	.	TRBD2	ASSERGGGAFTDTQY
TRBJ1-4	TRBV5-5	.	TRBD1	ASSGDQGATYEKLF
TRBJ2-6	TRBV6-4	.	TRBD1	ASRGQGSGANVLT